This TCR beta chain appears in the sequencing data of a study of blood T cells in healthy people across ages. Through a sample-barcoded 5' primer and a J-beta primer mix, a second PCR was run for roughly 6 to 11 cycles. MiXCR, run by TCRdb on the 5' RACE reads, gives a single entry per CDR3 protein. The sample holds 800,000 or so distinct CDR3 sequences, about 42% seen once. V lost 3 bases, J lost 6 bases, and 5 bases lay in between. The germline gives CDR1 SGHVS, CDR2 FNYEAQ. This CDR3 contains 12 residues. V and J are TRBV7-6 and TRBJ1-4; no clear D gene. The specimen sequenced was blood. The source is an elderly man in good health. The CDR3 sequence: CASSLLDEKLFF. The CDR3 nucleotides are TGTGCCAGCAGCTTGTTGGATGAAAAACTGTTTTTT.